The TCR beta chain under discussion was sequenced for a study of blood T cells in healthy people across ages. With a J-beta primer mix and a sample-barcoded 5' primer, a second PCR ran about 7 to 12 cycles. TCRdb analysed the 5' RACE reads with MiXCR anew, one entry per CDR3 protein. The table records some 920,000 distinct CDR3 sequences, 45% to 60% of them present only once. Per sample, a minimum of 6 million PBMCs were isolated. Samples each yielded at least 6 micrograms of total RNA. The V gene lost 4 bases and the J gene lost 6 bases, with 9 bases spanning the gap. CDR1 is SQVTM, CDR2 ANQGSEA, per germline. The CDR3 totals 12 residues.

The receptor comes from a woman aged 60-75 years in good health. V and J are TRBV29-1 and TRBJ2-2; D is undetermined. Sequenced input: blood. CDR3 amino acids: CSVVYPPGELFF. In DNA form, the CDR3 reads TGCAGCGTTGTTTATCCACCCGGGGAGCTGTTTTTT.